This T cell receptor (beta chain) was recovered during a study of cytomegalovirus exposure and HLA in healthy donors. In the PCR, 60 Vbeta and 13 Jbeta primers were used. Assay used: immunoSEQ multiplex PCR; TCRdb lists only in-frame clones, some missing. The sample lists about 130,000 clones, less than 80% occurring once. The CDR3 has 15 residues. V was pared by 6 bases and J by 4 bases, with 16 bases between. Germline-derived CDR1 and CDR2 are MDHEN and SYDVKM. The sequence came from a man between 25 and 39 years old in good health and CMV-seronegative. V is TRBV28 and J is TRBJ1-3; the D gene is possibly TRBD1 (6 bases). Material: PBMCs. CDR3: CASRRTVWAGNTIYF. The CDR3 DNA reads TGTGCCAGCAGAAGGACAGTTTGGGCCGGAAACACCATATATTTT. The full variable domain, rest sourced from reference TRBV28 and TRBJ1-3, is DVKVTQSSRYLVKRTGEKVFLECVQDMDHENMFWYRQDPGLGLRLIYFSYDVKMKEKGDIPEGYSVSREKKERFSLILESASTNQTSMYLCASRRTVWAGNTIYFGEGSWLTVV.